Included here is one T cell receptor (beta chain) sequence, with context. The antigen is undetermined. Germline lookup yields CDR1 SGHRS and CDR2 YFSETQ. The CDR3 sequence is 15 residues long. Trimming took 0 bases from V and 5 from J, leaving 14 bases between them. This sample is part of a study of T cell responses to AZD1222 COVID-19 vaccine. TCRdb's copy holds only in-frame clones and misses some; the assay was immunoSEQ multiplex PCR. The sample has around 150,000 clones, around 94% seen once. Study-wide results and limits: At study baseline, merely six AZD1222 recipients were seropositive.

The TCR was taken from an adult in good health. This sequence joins TRBV5-1 and TRBJ1-1; D unresolved. This specimen consisted of peripheral blood, obtained on day 0 of AZD1222 vaccination. The CDR3 DNA reads TGCGCCAGCAGCTTGGGTGGGGTGTCTTGGACTGAAGCTTTCTTT. Translated, it gives CASSLGGVSWTEAFF.